This T cell receptor (beta chain) was profiled in a study of cytomegalovirus exposure and HLA in healthy donors. Study overall: The approximately 120 million unique TCR beta sequences, from roughly 170 million T cells, were found by an earlier analysis. The study's findings and limits: The authors later found HLA-associated TCR beta chains more clonally expanded than equally common others. Several of the most significant clusters were apparently associated with common viral pathogens in a later analysis.

Points on this clone: Its specificity is unknown.

The primer mix had 60 Vbeta and 13 Jbeta primers. Data came from immunoSEQ multiplex PCR; TCRdb stores just in-frame clones and leaves some out. This table holds 90,000 to 120,000 clones, around 79% found once. Germline V gives CDR1 GTSNPN, CDR2 SVGIG (reference sequence). The V end lost 3 bases, the J end lost 5 bases, and 8 bases lay between the germline ends. The CDR3 extends over 13 amino acids. This chain links TRBV30 with TRBJ1-6; unclear D gene. The source material was PBMCs. The receptor's source is a man aged 55 to 70 in good health and CMV-seropositive. CDR3 sequence: CAWRAGNNSPLHF. The CDR3 DNA reads as TGTGCCTGGAGGGCGGGGAATAATTCACCCCTCCACTTT.